A single sample is the source of the 31 T cell receptor beta chains below, sequenced in a study of CD8 T cells in ankylosing spondylitis (dated by TCRdb to 2015 to 2018). To prepare the library, 5' RACE was applied. This sample was sequenced with an Illumina HiSeq 2500. TCRdb reworked the public reads: Q25 trimming with fastp, MiXCR clone assembly, productive beta chains retained. Merged by CDR3 protein, the rows form single entries marked with the most common genes and DNA. For this sample the table gives about 120,000 distinct CDR3 sequences, of which roughly an eighth were detected only once. The ten top clones hold about 2.7% of the sample. Sequenced material: blood, either unsorted or a sorted T cell fraction (not recorded which). These receptors were obtained from a female donor with ankylosing spondylitis or in good health (not recorded which).

In regard to this clonotype: This may stem from a read error, because a much larger clone lies one nucleotide away. In DNA, the CDR3 is TGCGGTGCTGGGAATAGCGGGCATTCCTACAATGAGCAGTTCTTC. Protein: CGAGNSGHSYNEQFF. The rearrangement uses TRBV20-1 and TRBJ2-1; 7 nucleotides align to TRBD2. Germline values: CDR1 DFQATT, CDR2 SNEGSKA (reference sequence). This CDR3 contains 15 residues.

The chain employs TRBV7-2 and TRBJ2-7; D is ambiguous. This CDR3 region has 14 residues. Germline V CDR1 and CDR2: SGHTA, FQGNSA. Trimming cost V 4 bases and J 2 bases, with 12 bases left between them. The DNA of the CDR3 is TGTGCCAGCAGCTCAACGCTAGGGACCTACGAGCAGTACTTC. Translated: CASSSTLGTYEQYF.

In the case of this clonotype: A much more abundant neighbour one base away suggests this may be a read error. The chain couples TRBV12-3 or TRBV12-4 to TRBJ2-1; 7 positions agree with TRBD2. The CDR3 has 16 residues. CDR3 protein: CAGSYARAGVGNEQFF. CDR3 nucleotide sequence: TGTGCCGGCAGTTATGCTAGGGCGGGGGTTGGGAATGAGCAGTTCTTC.

This clonotype was seen more than once but under ten times. The chain uses TRBV7-2 and TRBJ2-2; TRBD1 or TRBD2 may be the D gene (5 bases each). The CDR3 has 16 residues. Germline CDR1 SGHTA, CDR2 FQGNSA. V gave up 0 bases and J gave up 5 bases, with 13 bases separating them. The CDR3 nucleotides read TGTGCCAGCAGCTTAGCGGGGGTAGCTTTGACCGGGGAGCTGTTTTTT. Protein product: CASSLAGVALTGELFF.

This clonotype was seen repeatedly, ten times or more. The CDR3 DNA reads TGCAGTCTAACTCGGAGCTACAATGAGCAGTTCTTC. It translates to CSLTRSYNEQFF. The genes are TRBV20-1 and TRBJ2-1, with no clear D. Trimming removed 8 bases at V and 3 bases at J, with 11 bases between. CDR1 and CDR2 from the germline V gene are DFQATT and SNEGSKA (reference sequence). This CDR3 has 12 amino acids.

Ten or more counts support this clonotype. V gene TRBV7-3 combines with J gene TRBJ2-2; D possibly matches TRBD1 or TRBD2 (5 bases each). Trimming left V 2 bases short and J 4 bases short, with 14 bases between. This CDR3 has 16 residues. Germline V lookup: CDR1 SGHTA, CDR2 FQGTGA. DNA of the CDR3: TGTGCCAGCAGCTTAGGGGCCGGGATCCCCACCGGGGAGCTGTTTTTT. It specifies CASSLGAGIPTGELFF.

In this sample, this clonotype turned up many times. The genes are TRBV25-1 and TRBJ2-2; D is possibly TRBD1 (6 bases). This CDR3 spans 15 amino acids. The germline CDR1 and CDR2 sequences are MGHDK and SYGVNS. V lost 6 bases to trimming and J lost 4 bases, with 15 bases between them. The CDR3 reads CASSALTGLTGELFF. Here the CDR3 DNA reads TGTGCCAGCAGCGCGTTGACAGGTCTCACCGGGGAGCTGTTTTTT. Using reference TRBV25-1 and TRBJ2-2 for the parts outside the CDR3, the full variable domain is EADIYQTPRYLVIGTGKKITLECSQTMGHDKMYWYQQDPGMELHLIHYSYGVNSTEKGDLSSESTVSRIRTEHFPLTLESARPSHTSQYLCASSALTGLTGELFFGEGSRLTVL.

The chain combines TRBV5-1 with TRBJ2-1, with 11 positions matching TRBD1. Germline V gene sequence: CDR1 SGHRS, CDR2 YFSETQ. The CDR3 runs 15 residues. V gave up 0 bases and J gave up 9 bases; unmatched junction bases: 5. CDR3 amino acids: CASSLDGQGAGEQFF. The CDR3 DNA reads as TGCGCCAGCAGCTTGGACGGACAGGGGGCTGGTGAGCAGTTCTTC.

This clonotype was seen many times. The CDR3 DNA reads as TGCAGCGTTGGAGAGCGGGGGGAATCAGATACGCAGTATTTT. Encoded protein: CSVGERGESDTQYF. This chain links TRBV29-1 with TRBJ2-3; 9 positions agree with TRBD2. V dropped 4 bases and J dropped 4; count of bases not matched to a gene: 6. This CDR3 contains 14 residues. CDR1 SQVTM and CDR2 ANQGSEA come from the germline V gene.

This clonotype was observed a few times. The rearrangement links TRBV5-1 to TRBJ1-6; TRBD1 is a possible D gene (6 bases). The CDR3 sequence is 16 residues long. Germline V lookup: CDR1 SGHRS, CDR2 YFSETQ. Trimming shortened V by 3 bases and J by 9 bases, and 19 bases separated the two germline ends. As DNA, the CDR3 is TGCGCCAGCAGCTATTGGGGAGGGGGGGAATTTTCACCCCTCCACTTT. It is translated as CASSYWGGGEFSPLHF. The full variable domain, in which reference TRBV5-1 and TRBJ1-6 provide the parts outside the CDR3, is KAGVTQTPRYLIKTRGQQVTLSCSPISGHRSVSWYQQTPGQGLQFLFEYFSETQRNKGNFPGRFSGRQFSNSRSEMNVSTLELGDSALYLCASSYWGGGEFSPLHFGNGTRLTVT.

This clonotype was recorded at least ten times. V usage is TRBV20-1 and J usage is TRBJ1-4; TRBD1 might be the D (5 bases). Trimming took off 0 bases at V and 3 bases at J, with 8 bases between the two ends. The CDR3 covers 14 residues. The V gene's germline CDR1 is DFQATT and CDR2 SNEGSKA (reference sequence). The CDR3 region is CSARERGANEKLFF. As DNA, the CDR3 is TGCAGTGCTAGAGAACGGGGGGCTAATGAAAAACTGTTTTTT.

V usage is TRBV19 and J usage is TRBJ1-2; the match to TRBD1 covers 9 bases. CDR1 and CDR2 from the germline V gene are LNHDA and SQIVND (reference sequence). The trim removed 7 bases at V and 4 bases at J, leaving 7 bases unmatched. The CDR3 is 14 residues long. CDR3 DNA sequence: TGTGCCAGTACCACCGACAGGGGGATCTATGGCTACACCTTC. Protein product: CASTTDRGIYGYTF. Using reference TRBV19 and TRBJ1-2 for the parts outside the CDR3, the full variable domain is DGGITQSPKYLFRKEGQNVTLSCEQNLNHDAMYWYRQDPGQGLRLIYYSQIVNDFQKGDIAEGYSVSREKKESFPLTVTSAQKNPTAFYLCASTTDRGIYGYTFGSGTRLTVV.

The rearrangement uses TRBV20-1 and TRBJ2-1; 14 bases fit TRBD2. The CDR3 extends over 16 amino acids. J lost 2 bases, V lost 4 bases, and 4 bases had no gene match. The germline gives CDR1 DFQATT, CDR2 SNEGSKA (reference sequence). In nucleotides, the CDR3 is TGCAGTGCTACCCGGACTAGCGGGGGGCCCTACAATGAGCAGTTCTTC. Protein: CSATRTSGGPYNEQFF.

The gene calls are TRBV29-1 and TRBJ1-1, with 8 nucleotides matching TRBD1. The CDR3 length is 14 residues. The trim removed 6 bases at V and 8 bases at J, leaving 14 bases unmatched. Germline V gene sequence: CDR1 SQVTM, CDR2 ANQGSEA. The CDR3 is CSVSRLNTGGEAFF. In DNA, the CDR3 is TGCAGCGTCTCCAGACTGAATACAGGGGGGGAAGCTTTCTTT.

This clonotype occurred a few times. The gene calls are TRBV7-2 and TRBJ2-1; D might be TRBD1 (5 bases). The germline CDR1 and CDR2 sequences are SGHTA and FQGNSA. The V end lost 1 base, the J end lost 8 bases, and 15 bases lay between the germline ends. This CDR3 contains 15 residues. The CDR3 sequence: CASSLEDTSGYEQFF. The CDR3 DNA sequence: TGTGCCAGCAGCTTAGAGGACACTTCTGGTTATGAGCAGTTCTTC.

This clonotype was seen a few times. This chain uses TRBV28 with TRBJ1-6, with 9 bases identical to TRBD1. V shed 7 bases, J shed 8 bases, and the junction held 9 bases outside the gene matches. CDR1 MDHEN and CDR2 SYDVKM come from the germline V gene. The CDR3 totals 15 residues. For the CDR3, the DNA is TGTGCCAGCACCGGGGACAGGGTAGCGTATTCACCCCTCCACTTT. Encoded protein: CASTGDRVAYSPLHF.

This clonotype was seen ten or more times. The V gene is TRBV12-3 or TRBV12-4, the J gene TRBJ2-7; the match to TRBD1 covers 11 bases. This CDR3 contains 15 residues. V lost 5 bases, J lost 3 bases, and 6 bases stayed unmatched. The CDR3 sequence: CASSDPGQGDYEQYF. CDR3 in DNA: TGTGCCAGCAGTGACCCGGGACAGGGGGACTACGAGCAGTACTTC.

This clonotype was seen only a few times. The chain has TRBV20-1 and TRBJ2-7, with a possible D match to TRBD1 (6 bases). This CDR3 region has 15 residues. The V gene lost 6 bases and the J gene lost 0 bases, with 18 bases spanning the gap. Looked up from germline, CDR1 is DFQATT and CDR2 is SNEGSKA (reference sequence). In DNA form, the CDR3 reads TGCAGTGCCGCACATCCTCGGGACACCTCCTACGAGCAGTACTTC. It specifies CSAAHPRDTSYEQYF.

Notes on this clonotype: A much bigger clone sits one base away, suggesting this may be a read error. The CDR3 region has the DNA TGTGCCAGCAGCCGGAAAATGGCTACAGATACGCAGTATTTT. This translates into CASSRKMATDTQYF. J is TRBJ2-3 and V is TRBV7-2; D gene ambiguous. V lost 5 bases, J lost 3 bases, and 12 bases lay in between. The CDR3 is 14 residues long. The germline V gene has CDR1 SGHTA and CDR2 FQGNSA.

This clonotype was seen at least ten times. The rearrangement uses TRBV4-1 and TRBJ2-5; weak D call: TRBD2 (6 bases). V dropped 4 bases and J dropped 4 bases, with 10 bases sitting between them. CDR1 and CDR2 from the germline V gene are MGHRA and YSYEKL. The CDR3 consists of 13 residues. The CDR3 sequence is CASSRGGVETQYF. The CDR3, as DNA: TGCGCCAGCAGCCGAGGAGGGGTAGAGACCCAGTACTTC.

Remarks on this clonotype: Its ends do not fully match the called genes, so a read error is possible. The chain is built from TRBV5-6 and TRBJ2-3; D ambiguous. The length of the CDR3 is 11 residues. The V gene's germline CDR1 is SGHDT and CDR2 YYEEEE. This CDR3 is CANSRWDTQYF. CDR3 coding DNA: TGTGCCAACAGCCGCTGGGATACGCAGTATTTT.

Many counts were recorded for this clonotype. This CDR3 reads CASRSPGQGRTIYF. CDR3 DNA: TGTGCCAGCAGATCCCCGGGACAGGGCCGCACCATATATTTT. This sequence joins TRBV28 and TRBJ1-3; 9 bases align to TRBD1. CDR1 is MDHEN, CDR2 SYDVKM, per germline. Trimming at V came to 6 bases and at J to 9 bases, leaving 9 bases not matched to a gene. This CDR3 spans 14 amino acids.

The sample holds many counts of this clonotype. The chain is built from TRBV3-1 and TRBJ1-6; D not certain. Germline loops: CDR1 LGHDT, CDR2 YNNKEL (reference sequence). The CDR3 has 14 residues. Trimming took 3 bases from V and 14 from J, leaving 17 bases between them. CDR3 sequence reads: CASSQGPTPWSLHF. Written as DNA, the CDR3 is TGTGCCAGCAGCCAGGGCCCCACTCCATGGTCCCTCCACTTT.

The V and J genes are TRBV20-1 and TRBJ1-2, with D hard to call. Trimming cost V 0 bases and J 8 bases, with 13 bases left between them. Germline values: CDR1 DFQATT, CDR2 SNEGSKA (reference sequence). The CDR3 sequence is 13 residues long. The CDR3 sequence: CSARDGRAAGYTF. DNA of the CDR3: TGCAGTGCTAGAGACGGGAGGGCAGCCGGCTACACCTTC.

The sample holds many counts of this clonotype. The chain combines TRBV7-6 with TRBJ2-5, with TRBD2 identical over 15 bases. Trimming cost V 4 bases and J 6 bases; bases outside gene matches: 6. Per germline, CDR1 SGHVS and CDR2 FNYEAQ. This CDR3 region has 16 residues. The chain's CDR3 is CASSSRTSGGVKTQYF. Written as DNA, the CDR3 is TGTGCCAGCAGCTCCCGGACTAGCGGGGGGGTGAAGACCCAGTACTTC. Together with reference TRBV7-6 and TRBJ2-5, the CDR3 gives the full variable domain: GAGVSQSPRYKVTKRGQDVALRCDPISGHVSLYWYRQALGQGPEFLTYFNYEAQQDKSGLPNDRFSAERPEGSISTLTIQRTEQRDSAMYRCASSSRTSGGVKTQYFGPGTRLLVL.

In this sample, this clonotype turned up many times. The chain employs TRBV20-1 and TRBJ2-7; TRBD2 is a possible D gene (5 bases). This CDR3 has 14 amino acids. Trimming cost V 7 bases and J 4 bases, with 20 bases left between them. Germline V lookup: CDR1 DFQATT, CDR2 SNEGSKA (reference sequence). CDR3 protein: CSVEKAHSGYEQYF. As DNA, the CDR3 is TGCAGTGTCGAAAAGGCCCACTCGGGATACGAGCAGTACTTC.

The rearrangement uses TRBV20-1 and TRBJ1-1; D is unclear. Trimming shortened V by 0 bases and J by 11 bases, and 13 bases separated the two germline ends. CDR3 length: 12 residues. Germline CDR1 DFQATT, CDR2 SNEGSKA (reference sequence). This CDR3 reads CSARDPLLIAFF. The CDR3 region has the DNA TGCAGTGCTAGAGATCCCCTTTTGATCGCTTTCTTT.

This chain uses TRBV5-1 with TRBJ2-5, with 12 bases fitting TRBD2. Unmatched junction bases numbered 2, after V lost 0 bases and J lost 5 bases. The CDR3 has 15 residues. The V gene's germline CDR1 is SGHRS and CDR2 YFSETQ. As DNA, the CDR3 is TGCGCCAGCAGCTTGGTACTAGCGGGGGGCGAGACCCAGTACTTC. Its translation is CASSLVLAGGETQYF. The whole variable domain, remainder taken from reference TRBV5-1 and TRBJ2-5, is KAGVTQTPRYLIKTRGQQVTLSCSPISGHRSVSWYQQTPGQGLQFLFEYFSETQRNKGNFPGRFSGRQFSNSRSEMNVSTLELGDSALYLCASSLVLAGGETQYFGPGTRLLVL.

This clonotype was counted ten times or more. The rearrangement links TRBV7-2 to TRBJ2-5; no clear D. The CDR3 totals 12 residues. Germline V gives CDR1 SGHTA, CDR2 FQGNSA. Trimming pared 2 bases from V and 6 bases from J, leaving 7 bases between. This CDR3 is CASSLFSQTQYF. CDR3 coding DNA: TGTGCCAGCAGCTTATTTTCCCAGACCCAGTACTTC. The whole variable domain, remainder taken from reference TRBV7-2 and TRBJ2-5, is GAGVSQSPSNKVTEKGKDVELRCDPISGHTALYWYRQSLGQGLEFLIYFQGNSAPDKSGLPSDRFSAERTGGSVSTLTIQRTQQEDSAVYLCASSLFSQTQYFGPGTRLLVL.

This clonotype was observed a few times. CDR3 residues: CASSFYGSSYNEQFF. CDR3 DNA sequence: TGTGCCAGCAGTTTCTACGGTTCTTCCTACAATGAGCAGTTCTTC. This sequence joins TRBV12-3 or TRBV12-4 and TRBJ2-1, with unresolved D. This CDR3 contains 15 residues. V gave up 3 bases and J gave up 1 base, with 10 bases separating them.

This clonotype was seen many times. CDR3 amino acids: CASSLDQTGLQPQHF. The CDR3 nucleotides are TGTGCCAGCAGTTTAGATCAGACAGGGCTTCAGCCCCAGCATTTT. This sequence joins TRBV12-3 or TRBV12-4 and TRBJ1-5, with 7 bases matching TRBD1. The V segment lost 1 base and the J segment 6 bases; nucleotides outside the gene matches: 6. The CDR3 runs to 15 residues.